Listed below are T cell receptor beta chains from one sample, sequenced in a study of cytomegalovirus exposure and HLA in healthy donors. Profiled with immunoSEQ multiplex PCR; TCRdb holds only in-frame clones, not every one. The repertoire holds approximately 160,000 clones, with more than 60% as singletons. Sequenced: PBMCs. The receptors originated from a woman aged 45 to 65 in good health and CMV-seropositive. Each CDR3 is given with its conserved first and last residue. The D gene is left open where the match is weak. Clone size is stated in some rows and not others, as once, few, many or a class when expanded.

- | TRBJ2-5 | - | TRBV4-2 | TGTGCCAGCAGCCAAGATCAGGGTAACCAAGAGACCCAGTACTTC | CASSQDQGNQETQYF
- | TRBJ2-5 | - | TRBV30 | TGTGCCTGCCCTGTGAGGGGGGGAGAGACCCAGTACTTC | CACPVRGGETQYF
- | TRBJ2-5 | TRBD1 | TRBV6-6 | TGTGCCAGCAGTTACTCTGACAGGGAAGGAGAGACCCAGTACTTC | CASSYSDREGETQYF
- | TRBJ2-3 | TRBD2 | TRBV4-3 | TGCGCCAGCAGCCAAGACCCGGGACTAGACGCAGATACGCAGTATTTC | CASSQDPGLDADTQYF
once | TRBJ1-1 | - | TRBV2 | TGTGCCAGCATTACTACCCCAGGGGTAAGCACTGAAGCTTTCTTT | CASITTPGVSTEAFF
- | TRBJ1-2 | - | TRBV5-1 | TGCGCCAGCAGCTTGGAGGCAGGCCCCCAGGAAGGCTACACCTTC | CASSLEAGPQEGYTF
- | TRBJ1-1 | - | TRBV27 | TGTGCCAGCTGCCTTCGGGGGGGTTCCACTGAAGCTTTCTTT | CASCLRGGSTEAFF
- | TRBJ1-2 | - | TRBV6-5 | TGTGCCAGCAGTTACTCGACGGGTTTTTATGGCTACACCTTC | CASSYSTGFYGYTF
- | TRBJ1-2 | - | TRBV28 | TGTGCCAGCAGTTTATCTCGAGGAATCTATGGCTACACCTTC | CASSLSRGIYGYTF
- | TRBJ2-7 | TRBD1 | TRBV13 | TGTGCCAGCAGCTTCCTAGGGGGCCACGAGCAGTACTTC | CASSFLGGHEQYF
- | TRBJ2-5 | TRBD1 | TRBV7-9 | TGTGCCAGCAGCTTAGACGGCCGGGCGACAGGGATAACCGAAGAGACCCAGTACTTC | CASSLDGRATGITEETQYF
- | TRBJ1-3 | - | TRBV19 | TGTGCCAGTAGGAACAGGGTAGAAGGCTCTGGAAACACCATATATTTT | CASRNRVEGSGNTIYF
- | TRBJ1-1 | - | TRBV7-7 | TGTGCTAGCAGCTCGCGCATGAACACTGAAGCTTTCTTT | CASSSRMNTEAFF
- | TRBJ1-1 | - | TRBV9 | TGTGCCAGCAGCGTTTTAGAGTTGGACACTGAAGCTTTCTTT | CASSVLELDTEAFF
- | TRBJ2-1 | TRBD2 | TRBV7-2 | TGTGCCAGCAGCTCCTCTGCTCTAGCGGGGGGATTCTACAATGAGCAGTTCTTC | CASSSSALAGGFYNEQFF
- | TRBJ2-7 | - | TRBV11-3 | TGTGCCAGCAGCATCAGGGGTGGCACCTACGAGCAGTACTTC | CASSIRGGTYEQYF
- | TRBJ2-7 | TRBD1 | TRBV5-5 | TGTGCCAGCAGCTCCTTCTCAGGGGGCGGGTCAAGCGAGCAGTACTTC | CASSSFSGGGSSEQYF
- | TRBJ1-5 | TRBD1 | TRBV6-1 | TGTGCCAGCAGTGATGGACAGGCCGGTCAGCCCCAGCATTTT | CASSDGQAGQPQHF
once | TRBJ1-5 | - | TRBV4-1 | TGCGCCAGCAGCCAAGAGGCAGGGAGGAACAATCAGCCCCAGCATTTT | CASSQEAGRNNQPQHF
- | TRBJ2-7 | - | TRBV9 | TGTGCCAGCAGCGTGCGCTTCGAGAACTACGAGCAGTACTTC | CASSVRFENYEQYF
- | TRBJ1-2 | - | TRBV28 | TGTGCCAGCAGTTTCGGGAGGGCCTTTGGCTATGGCTACACCTTC | CASSFGRAFGYGYTF
few | TRBJ1-1 | TRBD1 | TRBV7-2 | TGTGCCAGCAGCTTGAGACAGGGCGTTAACACTGAAGCTTTCTTT | CASSLRQGVNTEAFF
once | TRBJ1-1 | TRBD1 | TRBV14 | TGTGCCAGCAGCCCGGGGACAGGACGTGAAGCTTTCTTT | CASSPGTGREAFF
once | TRBJ1-2 | TRBD1 | TRBV29-1 | TGCAGCGTTGGCGGACGGGGCGAAGGGACAGGGGGCGGCTATGGCTACACCTTC | CSVGGRGEGTGGGYGYTF
- | TRBJ2-5 | TRBD2 | TRBV11-2 | TGTGCCAGCAGCTTGGGAGGGAGAAATTTGGAGACCCAGTACTTC | CASSLGGRNLETQYF
- | TRBJ2-1 | TRBD1 | TRBV5-6 | TGTGCCAGCAGTTTGGACAGGGTCGATGAGCAGTTCTTC | CASSLDRVDEQFF
- | TRBJ2-7 | TRBD1 | TRBV29-1 | TGCAGCGTGACAGGGGGGGAATCCTACGAGCAGTACTTC | CSVTGGESYEQYF
- | TRBJ2-7 | TRBD1 | TRBV18 | TGTGCCAGCTCATTAAACACAGGGGGCCCAACCATTCTCCACGAGCAGTACTTC | CASSLNTGGPTILHEQYF
- | TRBJ2-1 | TRBD2 | TRBV6-5 | TGTGCAGCTTCGGGCGGGAGTTGGAATGAGCAGTTCTTC | CAASGGSWNEQFF
- | TRBJ2-5 | TRBD1 | TRBV2 | TGTGCCAGCAATTTCGGGACAGGGGAAGAGACCCAGTACTTC | CASNFGTGEETQYF
- | TRBJ2-1 | TRBD2 | TRBV5-1 | TGCGCCAGCAGCTTGAGGCCTAGCGGGAGTAAAAATGAGCAGTTCTTC | CASSLRPSGSKNEQFF
once | TRBJ2-5 | TRBD1 | TRBV7-9 | TGTGCCAGCAGCACCTACAGGGGATTCCAAGAGACCCAGTACTTC | CASSTYRGFQETQYF
- | TRBJ1-2 | - | TRBV14 | TGTGCCAGCAGCCGTATGGCAGGGTCCTACACCTTC | CASSRMAGSYTF
- | TRBJ1-6 | TRBD1 | TRBV5-1 | TGCGCCAGCAGCGGCGGGACAGGGAGGATGGAGAATTCACCCCTCCACTTT | CASSGGTGRMENSPLHF
- | TRBJ1-2 | TRBD1 | TRBV19 | TGTGCCAGTAGTAGGGGACAGGGGGCAAACTATGGCTACACCTTC | CASSRGQGANYGYTF
once | TRBJ2-7 | TRBD1 | TRBV2 | TGTGCCAGCAGTCCCGACAGGGGGAACGAGCAGTACTTC | CASSPDRGNEQYF
- | TRBJ1-1 | - | TRBV29-1 | TGCAGCGCTAGGACAGCAGGGACTGAAGCTTTCTTT | CSARTAGTEAFF
- | TRBJ1-3 | - | TRBV11-3 | TGTGCCAGCAGCCATTATTCGGCAGGAGGAAACACCATATATTTT | CASSHYSAGGNTIYF
once | TRBJ1-1 | - | TRBV7-6 | TGTGCCAGCAGCCCGAGCGGGTGGTGGGACACTGAAGCTTTCTTT | CASSPSGWWDTEAFF
- | TRBJ2-3 | - | TRBV5-1 | TGCGCCAGCAGGTTGGGGGCCGACACAGATACGCAGTATTTT | CASRLGADTDTQYF
- | TRBJ2-3 | TRBD2 | TRBV11-3 | TGTGCCAGCAGCTTAGGAGCAGCGGGAGGGCCAGATACGCAGTATTTT | CASSLGAAGGPDTQYF
once | TRBJ1-1 | - | TRBV6-1 | TGTGCCAGCAGTGATAGGAGGGGCCGGGCTTTCTTT | CASSDRRGRAFF
- | TRBJ2-3 | - | TRBV11-2 | TGTGCCAGCAGCTTATGGGACTTCACAGATACGCAGTATTTT | CASSLWDFTDTQYF
- | TRBJ2-1 | TRBD2 | TRBV5-3 | TGTGCCAGAAGGCGCAGGGACCGCGGGACTAGCGGGGCTCCCGGGAAGGAGCAGTTCTTC | CARRRRDRGTSGAPGKEQFF
- | TRBJ2-3 | TRBD1 | TRBV5-1 | TGCGCCAGCAGCCCCGGGACAGGGAAAGATACGCAGTATTTT | CASSPGTGKDTQYF
- | TRBJ2-3 | TRBD2 | TRBV7-2 | TGTGCCAGCAGCTTAGGGATTAGCGGGGGCACAGATACGCAGTATTTT | CASSLGISGGTDTQYF
few | TRBJ1-1 | TRBD1 | TRBV6-4 | TGTGCCAGCAGACCAGACAGGGGGAGCACTGAAGCTTTCTTT | CASRPDRGSTEAFF